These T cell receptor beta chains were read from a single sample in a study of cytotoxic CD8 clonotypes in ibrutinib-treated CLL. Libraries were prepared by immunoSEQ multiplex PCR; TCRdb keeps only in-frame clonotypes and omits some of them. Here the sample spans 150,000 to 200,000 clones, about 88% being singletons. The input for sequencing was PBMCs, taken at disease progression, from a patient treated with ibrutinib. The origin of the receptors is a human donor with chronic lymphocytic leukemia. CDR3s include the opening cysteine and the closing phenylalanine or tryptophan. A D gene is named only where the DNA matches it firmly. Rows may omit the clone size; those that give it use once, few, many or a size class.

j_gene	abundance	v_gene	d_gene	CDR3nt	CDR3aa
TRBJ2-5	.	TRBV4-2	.	TGTGCCAGCAGCCAAGGGGGAAGTGAGACCCAGTACTTC	CASSQGGSETQYF
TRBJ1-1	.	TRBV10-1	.	TGCGCCAGCAGTGAGTCGCTGGCAAGCCCCAATGAAGCTTTCTTT	CASSESLASPNEAFF
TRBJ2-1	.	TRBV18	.	TGTGCCAGCTCACCACTGGGTGGGGAAGGGGGCAATGAGCAGTTCTTC	CASSPLGGEGGNEQFF
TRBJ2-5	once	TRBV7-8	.	TGTGCCAGCAGCTTAGAATTACCAAAAGAGACCCAGTACTTC	CASSLELPKETQYF
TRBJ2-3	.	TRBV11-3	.	TGTGCCAGCAGCTTAGCCCCTGGCCCCACAGATACGCAGTATTTT	CASSLAPGPTDTQYF
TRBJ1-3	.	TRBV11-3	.	TGTGCCAGCAGCCCTCGGACAGTCACCTCTGGAAACACCATATATTTT	CASSPRTVTSGNTIYF
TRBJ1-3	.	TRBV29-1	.	TGCAGCGCCGGCGGGGGGGCTGGAAACACCATATATTTT	CSAGGGAGNTIYF
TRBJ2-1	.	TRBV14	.	TGTGCCAGCAGCCTCGACACGTACAATGAGCAGTTCTTC	CASSLDTYNEQFF
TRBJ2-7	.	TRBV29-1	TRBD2	TGCAGCGTTGGGGGACGCGGGAGTGTGGCATACGAGCAGTACTTC	CSVGGRGSVAYEQYF
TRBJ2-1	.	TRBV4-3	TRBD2	TGCGCCAGCAACTTTGGACTAGCGGGGTACAATGAGCAGTTCTTC	CASNFGLAGYNEQFF
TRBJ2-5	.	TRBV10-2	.	TGCGCCAGCGGACAGACCCAAGAGACCCAGTACTTC	CASGQTQETQYF
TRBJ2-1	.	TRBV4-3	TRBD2	TGCGCCAGCAGCCAAGAGTTAGCGGGTCCATTCTACAATGAGCAGTTCTTC	CASSQELAGPFYNEQFF
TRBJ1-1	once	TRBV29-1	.	TGCAGCGTTTTTCAGGCGAACACTGAAGCTTTCTTT	CSVFQANTEAFF
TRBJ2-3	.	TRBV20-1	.	TGCAGTGCTCCCCACACAGATACGCAGTATTTT	CSAPHTDTQYF
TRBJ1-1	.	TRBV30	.	TGTGCCTGGAGGAAACGGCAGAACACTGAAGCTTTCTTT	CAWRKRQNTEAFF
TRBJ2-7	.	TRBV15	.	TGTGCCACCAGCAGAGATCATACGGGGAGCTCCTACGAGCAGTACTTC	CATSRDHTGSSYEQYF
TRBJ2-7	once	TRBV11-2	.	TGTGCCAGCAGCTTAGCGACGGGATCCTACGAGCAGTACTTC	CASSLATGSYEQYF
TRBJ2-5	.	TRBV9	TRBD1	TGTGCCAGCAGCGTAGGGTGGGACAGCCAAGAGACCCAGTACTTC	CASSVGWDSQETQYF
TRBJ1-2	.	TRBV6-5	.	TGTGCCAGCAGTTTCCTAACGGGACACGGCTACACCTTC	CASSFLTGHGYTF
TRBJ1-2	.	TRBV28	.	TGTGCCAGCAGTTTTATTGCCGAAAAACTATTAGGCTACACCTTC	CASSFIAEKLLGYTF
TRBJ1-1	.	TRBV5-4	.	TGTGCCAGCAGCTTGGCCGGAACGGGACCCCGGGGAGCTTTCTTT	CASSLAGTGPRGAFF
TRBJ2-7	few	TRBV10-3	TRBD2	TGTGCCAGTAGCGGGAGCCCCGGTAGCGACGAGCAGTACTTC	CASSGSPGSDEQYF
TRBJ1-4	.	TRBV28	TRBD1	TGTGCCACCTTGCGGACAGGGGACGAAAAACTGTTTTTT	CATLRTGDEKLFF
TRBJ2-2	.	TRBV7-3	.	TGTGCCAGCAGCAGACAGCCGAACACCGGGGAGCTGTTTTTT	CASSRQPNTGELFF
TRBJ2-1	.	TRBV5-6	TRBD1	TGTGCCAGCAGCTCCTCTGGGACAGGGCGAAATGAGCAGTTCTTC	CASSSSGTGRNEQFF
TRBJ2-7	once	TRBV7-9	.	TGTGCCAGCAGCCACCGGGACGGTACCTACGAGCAGTACTTC	CASSHRDGTYEQYF
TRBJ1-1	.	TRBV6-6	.	TGTGCCAGCAGTTACTCGAGGGTTTTAGGGACTGAAGCTTTCTTT	CASSYSRVLGTEAFF
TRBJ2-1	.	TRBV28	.	TGTGCCAGCAGTTCACAGGGACTTTACAATGAGCAGTTCTTC	CASSSQGLYNEQFF
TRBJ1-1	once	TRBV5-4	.	TGTGCCAGCAGCGCCGGGGAGGGGCGGTTCACTGAAGCTTTCTTT	CASSAGEGRFTEAFF
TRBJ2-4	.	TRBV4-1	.	TGCGCCAGCAGCCTAGGCCCCGCGGCAGGGAACATTCAGTACTTC	CASSLGPAAGNIQYF
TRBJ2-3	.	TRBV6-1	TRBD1	TGTGCCAGCAGTGCACAGGGGAGCACAGATACGCAGTATTTT	CASSAQGSTDTQYF
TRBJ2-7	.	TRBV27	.	TGTGCCAGCAGTTTCGGGGCAGCCTCCTACGAGCAGTACTTC	CASSFGAASYEQYF
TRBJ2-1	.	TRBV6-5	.	TGTGCCAGCAGTTACTCAAGGACCGGTGAGCAGTTCTTC	CASSYSRTGEQFF
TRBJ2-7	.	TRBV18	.	TGTGCCAGCCTGGACTCGGCCGAGCAGTACTTC	CASLDSAEQYF
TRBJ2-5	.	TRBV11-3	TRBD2	TGTGCCAGCAGTCGGGACTATGGGGAGACCCAGTACTTC	CASSRDYGETQYF
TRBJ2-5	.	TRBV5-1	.	TGCGCCAGCAGCTTGGCTAGCGTGACCCAGTACTTC	CASSLASVTQYF
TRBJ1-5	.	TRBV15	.	TGTGCCACCAGCCCTCGACAAGGTGAGAATCAGCCCCAGCATTTT	CATSPRQGENQPQHF